Listed below are T cell receptor beta chains from one sample, sequenced in a study of blood T cells in healthy people across ages. Via MiXCR, TCRdb re-called the 5' RACE reads, giving one row per CDR3 protein. The sample holds some 1.5 million distinct CDR3 sequences; roughly 28% are singletons and the top ten take 7% to 9%. The specimen was blood. Every receptor here comes from a woman in her thirties in good health. Both conserved end residues are part of each CDR3. D genes are given only for firm matches. Size values are once, few and many counts, or a class for expanded clones, and some rows have none.

d_call,v_call,j_call,clone_size,cdr3_nt,cdr3_aa
NA,TRBV6-2/TRBV6-3,TRBJ2-5,few,TGTGCCAGCAGCTCGGCGGCAGAAGAGACCCAGTACTTC,CASSSAAEETQYF
NA,TRBV24-1,TRBJ2-6,few,TGTGCCACCAGTGAGGCCCCCGGGGCCACTGGGGCCAACGTCCTGACTTTC,CATSEAPGATGANVLTF
NA,TRBV29-1,TRBJ1-1,few,TGCAGCTGGCAGGGAGGATGGAACACTGAAGCTTTCTTT,CSWQGGWNTEAFF
TRBD1,TRBV7-2,TRBJ2-1,NA,TGTGCCAGCAGCGAACCTTGGACAGGGGGCGATGAGCAGTTCTTC,CASSEPWTGGDEQFF
NA,TRBV11-2,TRBJ2-5,NA,TGTGCCAGCAGCTTAGGCCCAGCGGGCCAACGGAGAGGGACCCAGTACTTC,CASSLGPAGQRRGTQYF
TRBD2,TRBV12-3/TRBV12-4,TRBJ2-2,few,TGTGCCAGCAGCACCCCCATCGACGGCGGACTAGCGGGAGTCACCGGGGAGCTGTTTTTT,CASSTPIDGGLAGVTGELFF
NA,TRBV18,TRBJ1-5,once,TGTGCCAGCTCATCGGACAGACGTAATCAGCCCCAGCATTTT,CASSSDRRNQPQHF
NA,TRBV24-1,TRBJ2-7,few,TGTGCCACCAGTGAAGGTAGCGCGGGCTCCTACGAGCAGTACTTC,CATSEGSAGSYEQYF
TRBD2,TRBV5-1,TRBJ2-1,NA,TGCGCCAGCAGCTTATCCAGCGGGGGGATCTCCTACAATGAGCAGTTCTTC,CASSLSSGGISYNEQFF
TRBD1,TRBV28,TRBJ2-1,NA,TGTGCCAGCAGTTTACGAGGGACAGGGCACAATGAGCAGTTCTTC,CASSLRGTGHNEQFF
NA,TRBV12-3/TRBV12-4,TRBJ2-7,many,TGTGCCAGCAGCCCACAGCGCCGAGTTAACTCCTACGAGCAGTACTTC,CASSPQRRVNSYEQYF
NA,TRBV3-1,TRBJ2-1,once,TGTGCCAGCAGCCACCGTCTAGGGGGGGGTGGCAATGAGCAGTTCTTC,CASSHRLGGGGNEQFF
NA,TRBV18,TRBJ1-5,NA,TGTGCCAGCTCACCTCCGGGACCCAATCAGCCCCAGCATTTT,CASSPPGPNQPQHF
NA,TRBV12-3/TRBV12-4,TRBJ1-5,many,TGTGCCAGCAGTCTAAGGGACGGCATAAATCAGCCCCAGCATTTT,CASSLRDGINQPQHF
NA,TRBV19,TRBJ1-2,few,TGTGCCAGTAGTATTGGAGGGCTACCGAGGGACTATGGCTACACCTTC,CASSIGGLPRDYGYTF
NA,TRBV3-1,TRBJ1-5,NA,TGTGCCAGCAGCCTCGGTTGGACTAGCAATCAGCCCCAGCATTTT,CASSLGWTSNQPQHF
NA,TRBV18,TRBJ1-2,NA,TGTGCCAGCTCATCAGGGATTCTGCCCGCTTATGGCTACACCTTC,CASSSGILPAYGYTF
NA,TRBV28,TRBJ2-1,NA,TGTGCCAGCGATAGCAAGCATGAGCAGTTCTTC,CASDSKHEQFF
TRBD2,TRBV3-1,TRBJ2-3,NA,TGTGCCAGCAGCCAAGATGCCCTAGCGGGGGGGCCCCGCACAGATACGCAGTATTTT,CASSQDALAGGPRTDTQYF
TRBD2,TRBV5-6,TRBJ2-7,NA,TGTGCCAGCAGCACACTAGCGGGAGGTGCCTACAATGAGCAGTACTTC,CASSTLAGGAYNEQYF
NA,TRBV12-3/TRBV12-4,TRBJ2-3,NA,TGTGCCAGCAGTTCTACTCTAGAGGTCGATGGAGATACGCAGTATTTT,CASSSTLEVDGDTQYF
NA,TRBV10-1,TRBJ2-1,NA,TGCGCCAGCAGTGAGTCGAGAGGGGCAGTGGGGAATGAGCAGTTCTTC,CASSESRGAVGNEQFF
NA,TRBV6-2/TRBV6-3,TRBJ2-7,NA,TGTGCCAGCACTAACCTCCGGGATCAACGAACCTACGAGCAGTACTTC,CASTNLRDQRTYEQYF
NA,TRBV28,TRBJ1-5,few,TGTGCCAGCGACTCCGGCAATCAGCCCCAGCATTTT,CASDSGNQPQHF